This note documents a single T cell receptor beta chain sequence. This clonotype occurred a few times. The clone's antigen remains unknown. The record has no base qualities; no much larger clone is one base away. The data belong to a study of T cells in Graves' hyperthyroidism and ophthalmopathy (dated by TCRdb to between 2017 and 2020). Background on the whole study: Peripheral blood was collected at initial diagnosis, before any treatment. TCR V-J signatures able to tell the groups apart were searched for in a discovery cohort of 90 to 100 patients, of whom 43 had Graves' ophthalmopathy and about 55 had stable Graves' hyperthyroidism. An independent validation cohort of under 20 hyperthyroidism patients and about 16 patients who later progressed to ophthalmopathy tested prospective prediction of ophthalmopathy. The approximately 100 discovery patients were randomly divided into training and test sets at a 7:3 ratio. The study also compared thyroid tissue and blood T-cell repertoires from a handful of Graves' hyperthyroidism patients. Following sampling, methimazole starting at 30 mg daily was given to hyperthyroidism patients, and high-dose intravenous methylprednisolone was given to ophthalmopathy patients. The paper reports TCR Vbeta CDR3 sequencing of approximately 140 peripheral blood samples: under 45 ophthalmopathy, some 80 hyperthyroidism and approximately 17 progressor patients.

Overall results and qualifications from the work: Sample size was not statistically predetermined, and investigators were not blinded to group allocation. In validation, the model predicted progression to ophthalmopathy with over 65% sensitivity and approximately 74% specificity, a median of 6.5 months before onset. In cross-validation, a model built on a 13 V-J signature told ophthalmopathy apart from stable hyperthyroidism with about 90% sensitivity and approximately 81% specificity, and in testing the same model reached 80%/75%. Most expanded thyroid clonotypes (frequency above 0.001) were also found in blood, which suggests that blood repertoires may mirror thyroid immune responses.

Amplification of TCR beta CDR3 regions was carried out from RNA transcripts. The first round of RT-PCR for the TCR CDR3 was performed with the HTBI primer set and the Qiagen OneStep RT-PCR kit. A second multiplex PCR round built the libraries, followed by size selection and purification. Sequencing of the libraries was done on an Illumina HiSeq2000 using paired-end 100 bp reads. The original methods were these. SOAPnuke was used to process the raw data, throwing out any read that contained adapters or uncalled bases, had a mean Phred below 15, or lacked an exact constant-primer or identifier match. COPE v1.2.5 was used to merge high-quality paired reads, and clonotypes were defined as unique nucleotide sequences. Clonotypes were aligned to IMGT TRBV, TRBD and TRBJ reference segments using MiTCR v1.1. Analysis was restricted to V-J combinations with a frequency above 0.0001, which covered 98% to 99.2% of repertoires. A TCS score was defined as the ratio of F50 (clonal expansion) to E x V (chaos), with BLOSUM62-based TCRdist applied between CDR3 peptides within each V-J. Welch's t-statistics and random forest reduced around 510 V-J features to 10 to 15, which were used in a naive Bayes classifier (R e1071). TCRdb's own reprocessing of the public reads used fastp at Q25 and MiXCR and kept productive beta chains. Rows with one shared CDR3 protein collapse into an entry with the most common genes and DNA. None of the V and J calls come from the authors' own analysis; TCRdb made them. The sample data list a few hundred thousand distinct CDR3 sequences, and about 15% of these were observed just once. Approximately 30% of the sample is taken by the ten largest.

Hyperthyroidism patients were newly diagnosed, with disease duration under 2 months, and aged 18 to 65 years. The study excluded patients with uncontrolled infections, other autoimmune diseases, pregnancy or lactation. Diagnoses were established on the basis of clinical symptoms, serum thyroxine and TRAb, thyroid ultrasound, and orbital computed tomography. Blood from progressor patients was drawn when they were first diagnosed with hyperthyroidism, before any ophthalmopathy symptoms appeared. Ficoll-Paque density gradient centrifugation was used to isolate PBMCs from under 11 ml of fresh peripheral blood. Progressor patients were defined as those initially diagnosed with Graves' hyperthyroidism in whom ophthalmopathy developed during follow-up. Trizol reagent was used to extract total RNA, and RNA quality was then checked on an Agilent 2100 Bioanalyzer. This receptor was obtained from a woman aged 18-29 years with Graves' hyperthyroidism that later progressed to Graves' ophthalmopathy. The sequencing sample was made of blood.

The DNA reads TGTGCCAGCAGCTTAGATTTCCAGGGGGCCTACTATGGCTACACCTTC. Its protein reads: CASSLDFQGAYYGYTF. This receptor chain uses TRBV11-2 and TRBJ1-2; 8 junctional bases match TRBD1. CDR1 and CDR2 are drawn from the germline V gene: SGHAT, FQNNGV. After removal of 0 bases from V and 3 bases from J, the junction retains 6 bases not matched to a gene. There are 16 amino acids in the CDR3, from cysteine to phenylalanine inclusive. CDR3 DNA only is kept here, 48 bases in frame from base 1.